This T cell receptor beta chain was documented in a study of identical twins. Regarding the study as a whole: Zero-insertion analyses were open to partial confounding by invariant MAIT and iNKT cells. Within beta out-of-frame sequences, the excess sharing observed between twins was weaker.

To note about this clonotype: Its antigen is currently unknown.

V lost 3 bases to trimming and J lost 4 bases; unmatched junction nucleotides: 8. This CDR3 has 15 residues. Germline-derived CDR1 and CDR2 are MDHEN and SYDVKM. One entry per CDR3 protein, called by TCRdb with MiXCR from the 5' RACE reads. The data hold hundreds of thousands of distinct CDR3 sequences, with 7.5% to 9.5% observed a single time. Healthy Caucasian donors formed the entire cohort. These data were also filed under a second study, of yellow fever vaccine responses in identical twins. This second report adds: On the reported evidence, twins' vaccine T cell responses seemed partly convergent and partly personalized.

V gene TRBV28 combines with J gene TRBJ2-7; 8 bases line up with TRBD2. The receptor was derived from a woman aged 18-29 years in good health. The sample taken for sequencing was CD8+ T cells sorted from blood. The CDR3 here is CASSFGPGGSYEQYF. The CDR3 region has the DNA TGTGCCAGCAGTTTTGGTCCGGGGGGGTCATACGAGCAGTACTTC.